This T cell receptor (beta chain) derives from a study of graft-versus-host responses after intestinal transplantation (dated by TCRdb to the early 2020s). Broadly, across the study: Recipients received multivisceral, liver-intestinal, or isolated intestinal transplants. Instead of going to the commercial service, samples from a few later patients were sequenced in-house on an Illumina MiSeq and processed with MiXCR. A peak of at least 4% donor T cells among recipient peripheral blood mononuclear cells was the definition used for donor T cell macrochimerism. Every recipient was given anti-thymocyte globulin induction, followed by roughly 3 years of maintenance tacrolimus and steroids. To identify alloreactive clones, pre-transplant mixed lymphocyte reaction products were sequenced and then compared with unstimulated pre-transplant donor and recipient T cells. After intestinal transplantation, graft-versus-host and host-versus-graft alloreactive T cell clones in the graft, circulation and bone marrow were tracked using bulk TCR-beta CDR3 sequencing. The cohort enrolled 24 intestinal transplant recipients, one of whom was a retransplant, and a few patients without pretransplant specimens were excluded.

To note about this clone: It lacks a known antigen. Per-base qualities were not stored, and no clone one base away is much larger.

The time point tag for this specimen amounts to: cells obtained before transplantation from donor or recipient. CD3+CD4+ and CD3+CD8+ populations were FACS-sorted from unstimulated pre-transplant donor and recipient cells taken from spleen or lymph nodes. Deletion took 2 bases off V and 9 bases off J, with a span of 10 bases between the germline ends. The CDR1 and CDR2 encoded by the germline V gene (reference sequence) are LNHDA and SQIVND. The CDR3 runs 12 residues from the cysteine to the phenylalanine. The only DNA kept is the CDR3, 36 bases in frame from the first base. The library was generated by the immunoSEQ multiplex PCR assay. For most patients, genomic DNA was isolated with the Qiagen DNeasy Blood and Tissue Kit and shipped frozen to Adaptive Biotechnologies for TCR sequencing. For most patients, high-throughput TCR-beta CDR3 sequencing of genomic DNA was performed by Adaptive Biotechnologies. On the authors' methods: Adaptive's ImmunoSEQ software was the source of the TCR sequencing data for roughly 19 patients, while three other patients were processed with MiXCR and VDJtools. To correct CD4 versus CD8 sorting errors, sequences present in both subsets at a frequency ratio below 5:1 were removed. CDR3 nucleotide sequences shared by donor and recipient were removed because the origin of these sequences could not be assigned. To count as alloreactive, a clone needed at least 2-fold expansion over unstimulated cells and a minimum CFSE-low frequency of 0.002% (template counts) or 0.001% (read counts). A clone was considered mappable if detected in the sequenced pre-transplant spleen, lymph node, or MLR CFSE-low populations of the donor or recipient. Cumulative frequency of alloreactive clones was calculated as a percentage of all sequences weighted by copy number. TCRdb mirrors the immuneACCESS table, restricted to in-frame sequences. Some clones are absent from its copies; in checked studies, under half trace to an unresolved V gene, and the reason for the others is unknown. The D gene and trimming were derived from the DNA, and the V and J assignments and clone size from that table. Here the sample has about 90,000 clones; about 88% occur a single time. More than 0.25% of the sample comes from the top ten.

Beyond this particular receptor, the publication reports: GvH clones were detected in recipient bone marrow, and some appeared earlier in ileal mucosa or blood, consistent with an intestinal mucosal origin. In patients with donor T cell macrochimerism, the allografts had high GvH to HvG T cell clonal ratios. Peak levels of circulating GvH clones were associated with declines in HvG clones early after transplant. Conclusions were limited by the relatively low number and heterogeneity of intestinal transplant patients.

Sequencing was performed on unstimulated CD4+ T cells sorted from spleen or lymph node cells, taken before transplant. This TCR came from a human donor who was the organ donor for an intestinal transplant. The chain is assembled from TRBV19 and TRBJ1-2, with TRBD1 as a weak D call on 5 bases. The CDR3 reads CASSITGGSYTF. The nucleotide sequence reads TGTGCCAGTAGTATAACGGGGGGGAGCTACACCTTC.